The rows below give T cell receptor beta chains drawn from one sample of a study of T cells after yellow fever vaccination. TCRdb reprocessed the 5' RACE reads with MiXCR, giving one entry per CDR3 protein. The sample yields over 300,000 distinct CDR3 sequences, approximately 4% seen once. The sequenced sample was PBMCs, obtained 5 days after the yellow fever booster vaccination. These receptors came from a man between 18 and 29 years old who received the YFV17D yellow fever vaccine. CDR3s include the opening cysteine and the closing phenylalanine or tryptophan. The D gene is left open where the match is weak. Only some rows state a clone size, as once, few, many or a class for expanded clones.

d_gene,j_gene,abundance,v_gene,CDR3aa,CDR3nt
TRBD1,TRBJ1-2,many,TRBV6-5,CASSEQGTGERGTF,TGTGCCAGCAGTGAACAAGGGACAGGGGAGAGGGGGACCTTC
TRBD1,TRBJ2-5,NA,TRBV6-5,CASSYSAGTGWETQYF,TGTGCCAGCAGTTACTCCGCCGGGACAGGGTGGGAGACCCAGTACTTC
NA,TRBJ1-3,NA,TRBV10-3,CAITPKTAGNTIYF,TGTGCCATCACTCCAAAAACAGCCGGAAACACCATATATTTT
TRBD1,TRBJ1-2,few,TRBV28,CASSRTGTDYGYTF,TGTGCCAGCAGTAGGACCGGGACAGACTATGGCTACACCTTC
NA,TRBJ1-5,NA,TRBV3-1,CASSLSLNSNQPQHF,TGTGCCAGCAGCCTAAGTCTGAATAGCAATCAGCCCCAGCATTTT
NA,TRBJ1-2,NA,TRBV13,CASSPVLWDGYTF,TGTGCCAGCAGCCCCGTCCTTTGGGATGGCTACACCTTC
TRBD2,TRBJ2-1,many,TRBV5-1,CASRSAGGYNEQFF,TGCGCCAGCCGATCGGCGGGAGGGTACAATGAGCAGTTCTTC
TRBD1,TRBJ2-1,few,TRBV2,CARETGTGGKNEQFF,TGTGCCAGGGAGACCGGGACAGGGGGCAAGAATGAGCAGTTCTTC
TRBD1,TRBJ2-2,few,TRBV18,CASSRGQENTGELFF,TGTGCCAGCTCGCGCGGACAGGAGAACACCGGGGAGCTGTTTTTT
NA,TRBJ1-4,many,TRBV4-1,CASSQGLARALFF,TGCGCCAGCAGCCAGGGACTCGCCCGAGCTTTGTTTTTT
NA,TRBJ2-3,NA,TRBV5-5,CASLWGNPFTDTQYF,TGTGCCAGCCTTTGGGGGAACCCCTTCACAGATACGCAGTATTTT
TRBD1,TRBJ1-3,many,TRBV28,CASRPQGANSGNTIYF,TGTGCCAGCAGGCCACAGGGGGCTAACTCTGGAAACACCATATATTTT
NA,TRBJ2-1,many,TRBV27,CASSWIGPNEQFF,TGTGCCAGCAGTTGGATCGGCCCAAATGAGCAGTTCTTC
TRBD2,TRBJ2-1,few,TRBV11-2,CASSSAASGLYNEQFF,TGTGCCAGCAGCTCCGCTGCTAGCGGGCTTTACAATGAGCAGTTCTTC
NA,TRBJ2-7,NA,TRBV5-4,CASSPGTSLTYEQYF,TGTGCCAGCAGCCCCGGGACTTCCTTAACCTACGAGCAGTACTTC
NA,TRBJ1-4,few,TRBV28,CASTTGGLGKLFF,TGTGCCAGCACCACCGGGGGGTTAGGAAAACTGTTTTTT
TRBD1,TRBJ2-3,few,TRBV23-1,CASSHTPRTGASTDTQYF,TGCGCCAGCAGTCATACCCCCCGGACAGGGGCCAGCACAGATACGCAGTATTTT
TRBD1,TRBJ1-6,many,TRBV25-1,CASRVGTENSPLHF,TGTGCCAGCAGAGTCGGGACAGAAAATTCACCCCTCCACTTT
NA,TRBJ2-2,few,TRBV3-1,CASSQAHGGELFF,TGTGCCAGCAGCCAAGCTCACGGGGGGGAGCTGTTTTTT
NA,TRBJ1-5,few,TRBV5-5,CASSYSDYSNQPQHF,TGTGCCAGCAGCTATTCTGACTATAGCAATCAGCCCCAGCATTTT
NA,TRBJ2-3,many,TRBV4-1,CASSEERSTDTQYF,TGCGCCAGCAGCGAGGAGCGTAGCACAGATACGCAGTATTTT
TRBD1,TRBJ1-1,many,TRBV4-3,CASSLDRGGTEAFF,TGCGCCAGCAGCCTCGACAGGGGAGGCACTGAAGCTTTCTTT
TRBD1,TRBJ1-1,few,TRBV11-2,CASSLGQGAQTEAFF,TGTGCCAGCAGCTTAGGGCAGGGGGCGCAAACTGAAGCTTTCTTT
TRBD1,TRBJ1-2,NA,TRBV19,CASIRTGSYGYTF,TGTGCCAGTATCCGGACAGGCAGTTATGGCTACACCTTC
NA,TRBJ1-4,few,TRBV20-1,CSAYTGRGEKLFF,TGCAGTGCTTATACAGGGAGGGGTGAAAAACTGTTTTTT
NA,TRBJ2-3,NA,TRBV6-5,CASSLGVWVGSDTQYF,TGTGCCAGCAGCCTAGGGGTGTGGGTTGGTTCAGATACGCAGTATTTT
NA,TRBJ1-1,NA,TRBV6-5,CASSYDRGRRTEAFF,TGTGCCAGCAGTTACGATCGGGGACGGCGCACTGAAGCTTTCTTT
NA,TRBJ1-1,NA,TRBV7-9,CASSLTGIAEAFF,TGTGCCAGCAGCCTCACAGGGATCGCTGAAGCTTTCTTT
NA,TRBJ1-2,few,TRBV7-9,CAIHTGGDGYTF,TGTGCCATCCATACCGGAGGAGATGGCTACACCTTC